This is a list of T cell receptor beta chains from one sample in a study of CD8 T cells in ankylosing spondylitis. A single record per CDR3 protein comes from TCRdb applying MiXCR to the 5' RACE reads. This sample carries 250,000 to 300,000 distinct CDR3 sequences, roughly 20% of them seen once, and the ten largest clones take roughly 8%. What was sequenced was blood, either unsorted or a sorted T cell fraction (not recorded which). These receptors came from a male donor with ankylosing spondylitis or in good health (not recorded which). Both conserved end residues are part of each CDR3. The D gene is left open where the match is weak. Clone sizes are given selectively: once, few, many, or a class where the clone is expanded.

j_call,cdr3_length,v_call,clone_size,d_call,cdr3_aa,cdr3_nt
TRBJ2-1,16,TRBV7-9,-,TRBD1,CASSLDPGQGRNEQFF,TGTGCCAGCAGCTTAGACCCGGGACAGGGAAGAAATGAGCAGTTCTTC
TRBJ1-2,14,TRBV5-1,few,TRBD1,CASSSTGGDYGYTF,TGCGCCAGCAGCTCGACAGGGGGCGACTATGGCTACACCTTC
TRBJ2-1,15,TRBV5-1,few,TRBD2,CASSFPAGGGNEQFF,TGCGCCAGCAGCTTCCCAGCGGGAGGTGGGAATGAGCAGTTCTTC
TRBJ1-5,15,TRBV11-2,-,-,CASSFTGTHDQPQHF,TGTGCCAGCAGCTTCACGGGGACGCACGATCAGCCCCAGCATTTT
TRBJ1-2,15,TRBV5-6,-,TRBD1,CASSSSTGYLYGYTF,TGTGCCAGCAGCTCTTCGACAGGGTATCTCTATGGCTACACCTTC
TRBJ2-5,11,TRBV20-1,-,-,CSANREETQYF,TGCAGTGCTAATAGGGAAGAGACCCAGTACTTC
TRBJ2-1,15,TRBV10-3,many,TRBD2,CAISDPQRDYNEQFF,TGTGCCATCAGTGACCCTCAGCGGGACTACAATGAGCAGTTCTTC
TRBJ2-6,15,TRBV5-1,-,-,CASSLEGSGANVLTF,TGTGCCAGCAGTTTGGAGGGCTCTGGGGCCAACGTCCTGACTTTC
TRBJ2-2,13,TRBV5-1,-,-,CASSLEVTGEQFF,TGCGCCAGCAGCTTGGAGGTGACCGGGGAGCAGTTTTTT
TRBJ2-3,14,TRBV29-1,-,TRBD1,CSVATGADTDTQYF,TGCAGCGTAGCGACAGGGGCCGACACAGATACGCAGTATTTT
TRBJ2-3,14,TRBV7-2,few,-,CASSFKGSTDTQYF,TGTGCCAGCAGCTTTAAGGGCTCAACAGATACGCAGTATTTT
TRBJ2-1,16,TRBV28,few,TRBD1,CASSLIPQGVLNEQFF,TGTGCCAGCAGTTTAATCCCGCAGGGGGTTCTGAATGAGCAGTTCTTC
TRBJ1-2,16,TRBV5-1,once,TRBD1,CASSKDRDAANYGYTF,TGCGCCAGCAGCAAGGACAGGGACGCGGCTAACTATGGCTACACCTTC
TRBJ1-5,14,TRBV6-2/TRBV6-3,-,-,CASSASYSNQPQHF,TGTGCCAGCAGTGCCAGCTATAGCAATCAGCCCCAGCATTTT
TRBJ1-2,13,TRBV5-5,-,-,CASSTQGNYGYTF,TGTGCCAGCAGCACCCAGGGCAACTATGGCTACACCTTC
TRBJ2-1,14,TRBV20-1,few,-,CSAREVDPYNEQFF,TGCAGTGCTAGAGAGGTGGATCCCTACAATGAGCAGTTCTTC
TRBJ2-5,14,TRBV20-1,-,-,CSAQTGVTKETQYF,TGCAGTGCTCAGACAGGAGTAACAAAAGAGACCCAGTACTTC
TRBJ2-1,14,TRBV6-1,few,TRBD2,CASRGLAGSNEQFF,TGTGCCAGCAGGGGACTAGCGGGGAGCAATGAGCAGTTCTTC
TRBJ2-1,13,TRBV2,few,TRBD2,CASSEPSGNEQFF,TGTGCCAGCAGTGAACCTAGCGGAAATGAGCAGTTCTTC
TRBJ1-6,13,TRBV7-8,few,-,CASSFRGNSPLHF,TGTGCCAGCAGCTTTCGGGGAAATTCACCCCTCCACTTT
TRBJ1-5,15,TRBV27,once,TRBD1,CASSADRAGNQPQHF,TGTGCCAGCAGTGCAGACAGGGCGGGGAATCAGCCCCAGCATTTT
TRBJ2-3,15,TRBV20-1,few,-,CSAREEGARADTQYF,TGCAGTGCTAGAGAGGAGGGGGCGCGGGCAGATACGCAGTATTTT
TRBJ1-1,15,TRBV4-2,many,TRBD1,CASSRHGQENTEAFF,TGTGCCAGCAGCCGCCATGGACAGGAGAACACTGAAGCTTTCTTT
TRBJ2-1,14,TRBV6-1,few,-,CASIDRMTYNEQFF,TGTGCCAGCATCGACAGGATGACTTACAATGAGCAGTTCTTC
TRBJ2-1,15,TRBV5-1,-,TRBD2,CASRLAGDPLNEQFF,TGCGCCAGTAGACTAGCGGGAGATCCCCTCAATGAGCAGTTCTTC
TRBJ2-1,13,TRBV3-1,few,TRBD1,CASSSTGSNEQFF,TGTGCCAGCAGCTCGACAGGGTCCAATGAGCAGTTCTTC
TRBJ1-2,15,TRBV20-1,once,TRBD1,CSALTGDRVVDGYTF,TGCAGTGCCCTGACCGGGGACAGGGTAGTAGATGGCTACACCTTC
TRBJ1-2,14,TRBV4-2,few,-,CASSQDGNNYGYTF,TGTGCCAGCAGCCAAGATGGGAACAACTATGGCTACACCTTC
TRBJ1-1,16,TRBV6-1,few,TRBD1,CASSASWTGLNTEAFF,TGTGCCAGCAGTGCCTCTTGGACAGGCCTGAACACTGAAGCTTTCTTT
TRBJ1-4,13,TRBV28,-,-,CASNPGYEPTPFF,TGTGCCAGCAACCCTGGTTACGAGCCTACTCCGTTTTTT
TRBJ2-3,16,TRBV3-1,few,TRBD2,CASSPSLADYTDTQYF,TGTGCCAGCAGCCCTAGTCTAGCGGATTACACAGATACGCAGTATTTT
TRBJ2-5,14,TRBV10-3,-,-,CAISESGTSRTQYF,TGTGCCATCAGTGAGTCTGGGACCTCCAGGACCCAGTACTTC
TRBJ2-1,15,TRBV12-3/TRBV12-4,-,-,CASSLASDRADEQFF,TGTGCCAGCAGTTTAGCCTCCGACCGTGCGGATGAGCAGTTCTTC
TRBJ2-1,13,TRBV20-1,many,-,CSARFSRYNEQFF,TGCAGTGCTAGATTTTCGCGGTACAATGAGCAGTTCTTC
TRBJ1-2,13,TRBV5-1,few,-,CASSLTDSYGYTF,TGCGCCAGCAGCTTGACCGACAGCTATGGCTACACCTTC